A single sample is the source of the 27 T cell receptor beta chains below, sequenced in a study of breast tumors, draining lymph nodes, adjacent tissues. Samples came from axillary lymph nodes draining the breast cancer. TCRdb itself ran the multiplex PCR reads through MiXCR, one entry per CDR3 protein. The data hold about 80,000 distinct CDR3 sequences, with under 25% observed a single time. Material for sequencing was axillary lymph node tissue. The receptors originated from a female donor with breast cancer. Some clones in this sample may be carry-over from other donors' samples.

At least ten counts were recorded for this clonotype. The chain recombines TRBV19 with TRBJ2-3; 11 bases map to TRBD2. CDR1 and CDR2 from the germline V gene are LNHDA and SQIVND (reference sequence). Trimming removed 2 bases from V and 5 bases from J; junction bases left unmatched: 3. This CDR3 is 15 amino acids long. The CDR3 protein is CASSITSGRGDTQYF. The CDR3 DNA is TGTGCCAGTAGTATAACTAGCGGGAGAGGAGATACGCAGTATTTT.

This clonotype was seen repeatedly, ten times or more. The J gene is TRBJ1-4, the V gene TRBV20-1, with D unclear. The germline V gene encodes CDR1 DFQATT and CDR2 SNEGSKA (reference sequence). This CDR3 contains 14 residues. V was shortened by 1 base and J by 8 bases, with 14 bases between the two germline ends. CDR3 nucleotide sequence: TGCAGTGCTAGAGGAGGCCCCGCGGGGGAAAAACTGTTTTTT. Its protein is CSARGGPAGEKLFF.

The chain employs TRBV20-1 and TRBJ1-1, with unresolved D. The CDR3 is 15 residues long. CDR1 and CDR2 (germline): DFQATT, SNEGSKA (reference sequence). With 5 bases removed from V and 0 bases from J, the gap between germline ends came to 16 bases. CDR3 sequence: CSAPLGRRLNTEAFF. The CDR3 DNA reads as TGCAGTGCTCCGCTTGGGAGGAGGTTGAACACTGAAGCTTTCTTT.

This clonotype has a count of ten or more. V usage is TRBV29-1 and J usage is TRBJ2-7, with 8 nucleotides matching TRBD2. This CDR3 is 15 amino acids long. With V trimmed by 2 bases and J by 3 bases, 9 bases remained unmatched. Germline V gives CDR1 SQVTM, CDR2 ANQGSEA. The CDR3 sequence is CSVESGLEGLYEQYF. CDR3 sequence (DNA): TGCAGCGTTGAATCGGGACTAGAAGGCCTCTACGAGCAGTACTTC.

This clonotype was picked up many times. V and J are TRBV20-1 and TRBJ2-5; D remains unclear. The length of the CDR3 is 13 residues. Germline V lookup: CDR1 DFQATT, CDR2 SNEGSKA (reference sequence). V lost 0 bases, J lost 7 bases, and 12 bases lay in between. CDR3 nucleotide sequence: TGCAGTGCTAGAGATTTTCGGCTAGGGACCCAGTACTTC. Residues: CSARDFRLGTQYF.

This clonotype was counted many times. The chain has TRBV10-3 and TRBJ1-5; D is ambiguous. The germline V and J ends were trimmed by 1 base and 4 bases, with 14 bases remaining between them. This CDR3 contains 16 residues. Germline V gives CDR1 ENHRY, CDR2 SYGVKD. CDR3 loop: CAISEYLASANQPQHF. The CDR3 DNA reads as TGTGCCATCAGTGAGTATTTGGCTTCCGCGAATCAGCCCCAGCATTTT.

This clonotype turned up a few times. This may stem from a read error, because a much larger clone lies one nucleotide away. The CDR3 is CASSRGRAGSEQYF. CDR3 DNA sequence: TGTGCCAGCAGCCGGGGGAGGGCGGGGTCCGAGCAGTACTTC. This chain uses TRBV5-4 with TRBJ2-7; 7 bases agree with TRBD2. This CDR3 spans 14 amino acids. With V trimmed by 4 bases and J by 6 bases, 10 bases remained unmatched. Per the germline V gene, CDR1 is SGHNT and CDR2 is YYREEE (reference sequence). Full variable domain (rest looked up from reference TRBV5-4 and TRBJ2-7): ETGVTQSPTHLIKTRGQQVTLRCSSQSGHNTVSWYQQALGQGPQFIFQYYREEENGRGNFPPRFSGLQFPNYSSELNVNALELDDSALYLCASSRGRAGSEQYFGPGTRLTVT.

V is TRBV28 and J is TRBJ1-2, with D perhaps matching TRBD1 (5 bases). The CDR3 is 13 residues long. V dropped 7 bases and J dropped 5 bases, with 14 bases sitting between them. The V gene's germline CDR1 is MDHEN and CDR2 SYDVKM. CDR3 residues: CASKEGRPYGYTF. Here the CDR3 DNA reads TGTGCCAGCAAAGAGGGGCGGCCATATGGCTACACCTTC.

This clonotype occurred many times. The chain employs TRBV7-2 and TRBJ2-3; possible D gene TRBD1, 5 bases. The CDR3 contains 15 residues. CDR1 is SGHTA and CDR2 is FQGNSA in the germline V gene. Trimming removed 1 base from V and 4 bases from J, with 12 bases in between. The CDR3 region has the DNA TGTGCCAGCAGCTTAGTGGCAATCAGGGCAGATACGCAGTATTTT. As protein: CASSLVAIRADTQYF.

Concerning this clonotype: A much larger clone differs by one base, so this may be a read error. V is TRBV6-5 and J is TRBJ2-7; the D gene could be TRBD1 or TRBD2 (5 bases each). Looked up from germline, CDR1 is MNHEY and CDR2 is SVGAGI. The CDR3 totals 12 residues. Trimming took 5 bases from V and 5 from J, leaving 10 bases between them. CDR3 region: CASSDGANEQYF. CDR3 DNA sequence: TGTGCCAGCAGTGACGGGGCCAACGAGCAGTACTTC.

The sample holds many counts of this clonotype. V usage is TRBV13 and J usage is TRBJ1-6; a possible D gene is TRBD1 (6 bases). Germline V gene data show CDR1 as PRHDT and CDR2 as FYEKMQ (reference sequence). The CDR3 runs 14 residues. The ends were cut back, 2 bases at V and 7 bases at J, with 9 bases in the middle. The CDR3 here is CASSLTGSNSPLHF. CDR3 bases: TGTGCCAGCAGCTTAACAGGGAGCAATTCACCCCTCCACTTT.

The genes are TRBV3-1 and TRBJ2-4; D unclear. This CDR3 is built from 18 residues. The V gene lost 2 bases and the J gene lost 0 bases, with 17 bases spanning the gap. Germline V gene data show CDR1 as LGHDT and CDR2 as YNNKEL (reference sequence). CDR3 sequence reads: CASSQSAQRVLAKNIQYF. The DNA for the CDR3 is TGTGCCAGCAGCCAATCCGCCCAAAGGGTCCTAGCCAAAAACATTCAGTACTTC. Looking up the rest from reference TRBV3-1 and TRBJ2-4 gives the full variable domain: DTAVSQTPKYLVTQMGNDKSIKCEQNLGHDTMYWYKQDSKKFLKIMFSYNNKELIINETVPNRFSPKSPDKAHLNLHINSLELGDSAVYFCASSQSAQRVLAKNIQYFGAGTRLSVL.

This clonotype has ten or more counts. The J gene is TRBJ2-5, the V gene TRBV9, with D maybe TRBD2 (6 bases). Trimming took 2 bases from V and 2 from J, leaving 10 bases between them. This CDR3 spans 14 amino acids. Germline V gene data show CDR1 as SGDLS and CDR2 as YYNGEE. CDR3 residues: CASSVGGAQETQYF. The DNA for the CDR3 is TGTGCCAGCAGCGTCGGAGGGGCTCAAGAGACCCAGTACTTC.

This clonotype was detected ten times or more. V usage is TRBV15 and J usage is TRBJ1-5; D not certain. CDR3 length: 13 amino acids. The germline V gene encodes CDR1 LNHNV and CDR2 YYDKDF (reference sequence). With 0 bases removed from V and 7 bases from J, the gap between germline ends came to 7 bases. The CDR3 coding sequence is TGTGCCACCAGCAGAGATCACGGACAGCCCCAGCATTTT. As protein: CATSRDHGQPQHF.

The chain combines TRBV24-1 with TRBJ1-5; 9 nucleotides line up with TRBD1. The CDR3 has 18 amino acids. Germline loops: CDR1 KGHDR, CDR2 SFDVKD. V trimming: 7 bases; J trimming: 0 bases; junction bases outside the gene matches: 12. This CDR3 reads CATRFQTGGGYSNQPQHF. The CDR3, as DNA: TGTGCCACCAGATTTCAGACAGGGGGTGGGTATAGCAATCAGCCCCAGCATTTT.

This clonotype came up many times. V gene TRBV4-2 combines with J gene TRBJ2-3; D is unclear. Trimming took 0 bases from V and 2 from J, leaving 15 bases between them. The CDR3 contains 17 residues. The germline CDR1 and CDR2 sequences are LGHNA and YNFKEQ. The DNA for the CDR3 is TGTGCCAGCAGCCAAGAGGTGGCACAGACTCTCACAGATACGCAGTATTTT. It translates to CASSQEVAQTLTDTQYF.

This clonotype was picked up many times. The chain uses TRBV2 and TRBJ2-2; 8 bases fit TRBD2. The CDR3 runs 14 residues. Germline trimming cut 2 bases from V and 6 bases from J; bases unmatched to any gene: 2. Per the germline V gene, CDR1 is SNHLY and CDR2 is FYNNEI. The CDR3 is CASSEWTSSGELFF. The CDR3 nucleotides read TGTGCCAGCAGTGAATGGACTAGCTCCGGGGAGCTGTTTTTT.

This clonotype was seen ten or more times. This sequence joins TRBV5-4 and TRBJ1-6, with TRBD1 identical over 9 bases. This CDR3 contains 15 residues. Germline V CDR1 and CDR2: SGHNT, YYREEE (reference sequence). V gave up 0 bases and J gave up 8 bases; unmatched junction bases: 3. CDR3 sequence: CASSLEDRGDSPLHF. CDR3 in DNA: TGTGCCAGCAGCTTGGAGGACAGGGGTGATTCACCCCTCCACTTT.

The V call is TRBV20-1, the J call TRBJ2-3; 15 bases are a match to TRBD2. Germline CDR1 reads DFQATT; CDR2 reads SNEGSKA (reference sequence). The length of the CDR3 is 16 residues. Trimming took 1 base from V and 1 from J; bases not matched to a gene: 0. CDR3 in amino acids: CSARGTSGRGTDTQYF. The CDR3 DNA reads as TGCAGTGCTAGAGGGACTAGCGGGAGGGGCACAGATACGCAGTATTTT.

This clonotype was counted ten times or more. CDR3 bases: TGTGCCAGCAGCCAAGGTCGGGACAGGGGCATCGGAAACACCATATATTTT. Its protein product is CASSQGRDRGIGNTIYF. The chain links TRBV4-2 to TRBJ1-3; 10 bases map to TRBD1. Germline CDR1 and CDR2: LGHNA and YNFKEQ. The V segment lost 1 base and the J segment 4 bases; nucleotides outside the gene matches: 7. CDR3 length: 17 amino acids.

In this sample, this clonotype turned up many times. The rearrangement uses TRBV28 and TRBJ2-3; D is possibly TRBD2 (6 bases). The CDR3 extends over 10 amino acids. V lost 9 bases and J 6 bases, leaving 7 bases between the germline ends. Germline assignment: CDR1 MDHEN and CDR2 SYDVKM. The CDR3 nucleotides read TGTGCCAGTGGGAGGGATACGCAGTATTTT. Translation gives CASGRDTQYF.

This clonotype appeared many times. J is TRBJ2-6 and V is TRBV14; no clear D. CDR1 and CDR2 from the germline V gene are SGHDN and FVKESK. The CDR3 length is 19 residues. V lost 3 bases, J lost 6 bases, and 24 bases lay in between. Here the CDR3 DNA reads TGTGCCAGCAGCCACCACTCCCTTTGGAGACCCGAGGCGGCCAACGTCCTGACTTTC. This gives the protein CASSHHSLWRPEAANVLTF.

The DNA of the CDR3 is TGTGCCAGCGGGACAGGACACAATGAGCAGTTCTTC. Translated: CASGTGHNEQFF. V gene TRBV3-1 combines with J gene TRBJ2-1; 8 bases map to TRBD1. Germline values: CDR1 LGHDT, CDR2 YNNKEL (reference sequence). This CDR3 contains 12 residues. V was pared by 8 bases and J by 5 bases, with 2 bases of the junction left unmatched.

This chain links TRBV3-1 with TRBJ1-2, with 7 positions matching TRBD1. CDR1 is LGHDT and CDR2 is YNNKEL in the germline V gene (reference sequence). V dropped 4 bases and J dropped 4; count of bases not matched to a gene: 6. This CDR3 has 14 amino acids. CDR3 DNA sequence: TGTGCCAGCAGCCGTAGGGGGCGCGCCTATGGCTACACCTTC. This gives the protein CASSRRGRAYGYTF.

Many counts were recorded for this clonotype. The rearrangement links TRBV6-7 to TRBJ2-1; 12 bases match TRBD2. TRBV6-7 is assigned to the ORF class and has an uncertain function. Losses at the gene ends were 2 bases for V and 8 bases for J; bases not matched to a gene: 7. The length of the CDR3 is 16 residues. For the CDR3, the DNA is TGTGCCAGCAGTTACCCGACTAGCGGGAGAGGGCATGAGCAGTTCTTC. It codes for CASSYPTSGRGHEQFF.

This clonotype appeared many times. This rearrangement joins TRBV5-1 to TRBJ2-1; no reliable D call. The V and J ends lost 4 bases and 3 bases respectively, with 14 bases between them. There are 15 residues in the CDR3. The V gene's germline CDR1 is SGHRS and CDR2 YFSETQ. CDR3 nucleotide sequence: TGCGCCAGCAGCAAGGATGCGGTAGTCTACAATGAGCAGTTCTTC. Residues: CASSKDAVVYNEQFF.

CDR3 nucleotides: TGTGCCAGCAGTTACACCACCCGTGGGACTGAAGCTTTCTTT. This sequence encodes CASSYTTRGTEAFF. The rearrangement uses TRBV7-9 and TRBJ1-1; D not certain. Trimming took 6 bases from V and 5 from J, leaving 16 bases between them. CDR3 length: 14 amino acids. The germline gives CDR1 SEHNR, CDR2 FQNEAQ (reference sequence).